This TCR beta chain emerged from a study of cytomegalovirus exposure and HLA in healthy donors. This table comes from immunoSEQ multiplex PCR, and its TCRdb copy is limited to in-frame clones, with some not included. This repertoire shows some 190,000 clones, approximately 86% found once; its top ten account for about 7.7%. With respect to this clone: Its antigen is not identified.

Study-wide points: Cytomegalovirus association was assigned to about 150 TCR beta chains. CMV antigen specificity was confirmed in vitro for three CMV-associated chains. Published work reported that the classifier diagnosed cytomegalovirus status with high specificity and sensitivity.

CDR1 LNHDA and CDR2 SQIVND come from the germline V gene (reference sequence). This CDR3 has 15 residues. V lost 5 bases to trimming and J lost 5 bases; unmatched junction nucleotides: 5. The sequenced sample consisted of PBMCs. This chain links TRBV19 with TRBJ1-5; TRBD1 aligns across 11 bases. This TCR came from a man aged 25-40 years in good health and CMV-seropositive. The CDR3 nucleotides read TGTGCCAGTAGTCCGAGGACAGGGGGCCATCAGCCCCAGCATTTT. It translates to CASSPRTGGHQPQHF.